The present entry profiles one T cell receptor beta chain with its context. Its antigen is not known. Naive, central memory, regulatory and stem cell-like memory cells within the CD4+ compartment were sorted using CD45RO/CCR7/CD25/CD127/CD95/CD27. All of the sorted populations showed purity greater than 95%. Germline assignment: CDR1 LGHNA and CDR2 YNFKEQ. The CDR3 is 18 amino acids. Unmatched junction bases numbered 12, after V lost 1 base and J lost 2 bases. This record comes from a study of beta chain features in type 1 diabetes. Overall study: What patients shared with healthy donors was a similar profile of age, gender and cell yields. Study conclusions and caveats: There were fewer insertions and more deletions at the VDJ junctions of type 1 diabetes patients. Shortening of TCRB CDR3s, moderate but significant, appeared in all four CD4+ subsets of Type 1 diabetes patients.

As every portion of the isolated RNA was reverse transcribed, the sequencing read expressed TCRB transcripts. Only in-frame clones appear in the TCRdb table, and some are missing; sequencing was by immunoSEQ multiplex PCR. The sample lists approximately 600,000 clones, around 12% occurring once. Sequencing input: naive CD4+ T cells from blood. The receptor was derived from a man younger than 40 with type 1 diabetes. The chain has TRBV4-2 and TRBJ2-5; 8 bases fit TRBD2. CDR3 region: CASSQVWSQAGEQETQYF. CDR3 DNA: TGTGCCAGCAGCCAAGTATGGAGTCAAGCGGGGGAGCAAGAGACCCAGTACTTC.